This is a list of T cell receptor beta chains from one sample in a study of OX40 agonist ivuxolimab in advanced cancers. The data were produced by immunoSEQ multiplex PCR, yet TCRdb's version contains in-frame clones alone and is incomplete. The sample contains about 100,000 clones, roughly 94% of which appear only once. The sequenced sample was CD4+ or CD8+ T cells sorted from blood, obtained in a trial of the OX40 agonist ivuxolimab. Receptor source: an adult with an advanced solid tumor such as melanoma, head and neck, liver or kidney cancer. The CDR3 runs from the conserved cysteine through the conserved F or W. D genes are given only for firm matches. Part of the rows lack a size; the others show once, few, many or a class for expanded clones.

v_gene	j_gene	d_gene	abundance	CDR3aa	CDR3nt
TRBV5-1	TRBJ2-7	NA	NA	CASSLVNEGSYEQYF	TGCGCCAGCAGCTTGGTAAATGAGGGGAGCTACGAGCAGTACTTC
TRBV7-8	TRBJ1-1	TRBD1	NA	CASSLGTGNTEAFF	TGTGCCAGCAGCTTAGGGACAGGGAACACTGAAGCTTTCTTT
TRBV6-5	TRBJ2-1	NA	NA	CASRISDTYNEQFF	TGTGCCAGCAGGATTAGTGATACCTACAATGAGCAGTTCTTC
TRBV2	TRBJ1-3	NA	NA	CASSQDSTSGNTIYF	TGTGCCAGCAGTCAGGACAGCACAAGTGGAAACACCATATATTTT
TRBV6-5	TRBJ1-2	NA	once	CASSYQAGSYYGYTF	TGTGCCAGCAGTTACCAAGCAGGGTCATACTATGGCTACACCTTC
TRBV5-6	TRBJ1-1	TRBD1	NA	CASGTGSNTEAFF	TGTGCCAGCGGGACAGGATCCAACACTGAAGCTTTCTTT
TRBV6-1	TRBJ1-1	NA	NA	CASSEVRGRNTEAFF	TGTGCCAGCAGTGAAGTTCGGGGGCGGAACACTGAAGCTTTCTTT
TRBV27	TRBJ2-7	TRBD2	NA	CASSLRASGRSSYEQYF	TGTGCCAGCAGTTTAAGGGCTAGCGGGAGAAGCTCCTACGAGCAGTACTTC
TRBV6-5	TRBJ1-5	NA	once	CASSYDTQPQHF	TGTGCCAGCAGTTACGACACTCAGCCCCAGCATTTT
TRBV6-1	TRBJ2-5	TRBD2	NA	CASSWGGPQETQYF	TGTGCCAGCAGTTGGGGGGGTCCTCAAGAGACCCAGTACTTC
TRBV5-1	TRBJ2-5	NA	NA	CASSLEAAQDGQYF	TGCGCCAGCAGCTTGGAGGCAGCCCAGGATGGGCAGTACTTC
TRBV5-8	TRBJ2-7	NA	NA	CASSPWDLSSYEQYF	TGTGCCAGCAGCCCGTGGGACCTGAGCTCCTACGAGCAGTACTTC
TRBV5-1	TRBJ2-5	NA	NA	CASSLDVETQYF	TGCGCCAGCAGCTTGGATGTGGAGACCCAGTACTTC
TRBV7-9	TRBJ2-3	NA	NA	CASSLGEAGSTDTQYF	TGTGCCAGCAGCTTAGGAGAGGCGGGGAGCACAGATACGCAGTATTTT
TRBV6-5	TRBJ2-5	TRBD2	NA	CASGGGETQYF	TGTGCCAGCGGGGGGGGAGAGACCCAGTACTTC
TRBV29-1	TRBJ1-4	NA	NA	CSVAYREGEKLFF	TGCAGCGTTGCGTACAGGGAAGGTGAAAAACTGTTTTTT
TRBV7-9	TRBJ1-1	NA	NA	CASSLDSTEAFF	TGTGCCAGCAGCTTAGACAGCACTGAAGCTTTCTTT
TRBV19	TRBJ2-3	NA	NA	CASRPGSDPSTDTQYF	TGTGCCAGTAGGCCGGGTAGCGATCCTAGCACAGATACGCAGTATTTT
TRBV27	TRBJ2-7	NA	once	CASSSTGASYEQYF	TGTGCCAGCAGTTCGACAGGAGCCTCCTACGAGCAGTACTTC
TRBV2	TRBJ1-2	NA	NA	CASSGPGLAGGYGYTF	TGTGCCAGCAGCGGACCGGGCCTCGCAGGAGGCTATGGCTACACCTTC
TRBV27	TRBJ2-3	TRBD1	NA	CASSLWGTGGNGDTQYF	TGTGCCAGCAGTTTATGGGGGACAGGAGGTAATGGAGATACGCAGTATTTT
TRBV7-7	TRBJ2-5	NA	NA	CASSPSLSQGETQYF	TGTGCCAGCAGCCCCAGTCTAAGCCAGGGAGAGACCCAGTACTTC
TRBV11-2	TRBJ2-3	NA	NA	CASSLELAPTDTQYF	TGTGCCAGCAGCTTAGAACTAGCACCCACAGATACGCAGTATTTT
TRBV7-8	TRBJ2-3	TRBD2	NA	CASSLAGGTDTQYF	TGTGCCAGCAGCTTAGCGGGAGGGACAGATACGCAGTATTTT
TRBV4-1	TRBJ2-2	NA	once	CASSQWLGAGTGELFF	TGCGCCAGCAGCCAATGGCTCGGGGCGGGCACCGGGGAGCTGTTTTTT